Listed below are T cell receptor beta chains from one sample, sequenced in a study of STAT5B mutations in CD4+ large granular lymphocyte leukemia. The data were produced by immunoSEQ multiplex PCR, yet TCRdb's version contains in-frame clones alone and is incomplete. The repertoire holds tens of thousands of clones, with 78% as singletons. Specimen: CD4+ T cells from blood buffy coats. Receptor source: a human donor in good health. Both conserved end residues are part of each CDR3. A D gene is named only where the DNA matches it firmly. Clone size is shown for a subset of rows, as once, few, many or a class of expanded clone.

J gene: TRBJ2-6; D gene: TRBD1; V gene: TRBV4-1; clone size: few; CDR3 protein: CASSSRDGTGSSGANVLTF; CDR3 DNA: TGCGCCAGCAGCTCACGTGACGGGACAGGGAGCTCTGGGGCCAACGTCCTGACTTTC
J gene: TRBJ2-5; D gene: TRBD2; V gene: TRBV11-2; clone size: .; CDR3 protein: CASSTGTIYQETQYF; CDR3 DNA: TGTGCCAGCAGCACCGGGACTATATACCAAGAGACCCAGTACTTC
J gene: TRBJ2-5; D gene: .; V gene: TRBV7-9; clone size: .; CDR3 protein: CASSLKETQYF; CDR3 DNA: TGTGCCAGCAGCTTAAAGGAGACCCAGTACTTC
J gene: TRBJ2-1; D gene: TRBD2; V gene: TRBV11-3; clone size: .; CDR3 protein: CASSLAGTSSSYNEQFF; CDR3 DNA: TGTGCCAGCAGCTTAGCTGGGACTAGCTCCTCCTACAATGAGCAGTTCTTC
J gene: TRBJ2-2; D gene: .; V gene: TRBV6-1; clone size: .; CDR3 protein: CASSEGQTGELFF; CDR3 DNA: TGTGCCAGCAGTGAAGGACAGACCGGGGAGCTGTTTTTT
J gene: TRBJ2-1; D gene: TRBD2; V gene: TRBV5-1; clone size: once; CDR3 protein: CASSSLAGGPNEQFF; CDR3 DNA: TGCGCCAGCAGCTCTCTAGCGGGAGGGCCTAATGAGCAGTTCTTC
J gene: TRBJ1-4; D gene: .; V gene: TRBV5-5; clone size: .; CDR3 protein: CASSFTGKGEKLFF; CDR3 DNA: TGTGCCAGCAGCTTCACCGGGAAAGGGGAAAAACTGTTTTTT
J gene: TRBJ1-6; D gene: .; V gene: TRBV7-9; clone size: .; CDR3 protein: CASSLSSGSRSPLHF; CDR3 DNA: TGTGCCAGCAGCTTAAGTTCAGGATCGCGTTCACCCCTCCACTTT
J gene: TRBJ1-4; D gene: .; V gene: TRBV6-1; clone size: .; CDR3 protein: CASKVGRATNEKLFF; CDR3 DNA: TGTGCCAGCAAGGTGGGGCGGGCAACTAATGAAAAACTGTTTTTT
J gene: TRBJ1-5; D gene: .; V gene: TRBV7-6; clone size: .; CDR3 protein: CASSLGGVQPQHF; CDR3 DNA: TGTGCCAGCAGCTTAGGAGGGGTTCAGCCCCAGCATTTT
J gene: TRBJ1-2; D gene: TRBD1; V gene: TRBV18; clone size: .; CDR3 protein: CASSPPSQGAHYGYTF; CDR3 DNA: TGTGCCAGCTCACCACCGTCGCAGGGGGCACACTATGGCTACACCTTC
J gene: TRBJ2-7; D gene: TRBD1; V gene: TRBV27; clone size: .; CDR3 protein: CASSLVGQPVPDEQYF; CDR3 DNA: TGTGCCAGCAGTTTAGTGGGACAGCCAGTCCCTGACGAGCAGTACTTC
J gene: TRBJ1-6; D gene: TRBD1; V gene: TRBV6-1; clone size: .; CDR3 protein: CASILGTGFNSPLHF; CDR3 DNA: TGTGCCAGCATCCTCGGGACAGGGTTTAATTCACCCCTCCACTTT
J gene: TRBJ2-5; D gene: TRBD1; V gene: TRBV7-9; clone size: .; CDR3 protein: CASSLGDRVEETQYF; CDR3 DNA: TGTGCCAGCAGCTTAGGGGACAGGGTGGAAGAGACCCAGTACTTC
J gene: TRBJ2-2; D gene: .; V gene: TRBV19; clone size: .; CDR3 protein: CASSIAGSQAPGELFF; CDR3 DNA: TGTGCCAGTAGTATCGCTGGGTCCCAGGCCCCCGGGGAGCTGTTTTTT
J gene: TRBJ1-2; D gene: TRBD1; V gene: TRBV19; clone size: .; CDR3 protein: CASSIRQGGAYGYTF; CDR3 DNA: TGTGCCAGTAGTATCAGGCAGGGGGGAGCCTATGGCTACACCTTC
J gene: TRBJ1-4; D gene: .; V gene: TRBV11-2; clone size: .; CDR3 protein: CASSFIGGELFF; CDR3 DNA: TGTGCCAGCAGCTTCATCGGAGGGGAACTGTTTTTT
J gene: TRBJ1-1; D gene: .; V gene: TRBV11-1; clone size: .; CDR3 protein: CASSPREGKNTEAFF; CDR3 DNA: TGTGCCAGCAGCCCACGGGAGGGGAAGAACACTGAAGCTTTCTTT
J gene: TRBJ1-2; D gene: .; V gene: TRBV10-3; clone size: .; CDR3 protein: CAISDWAGRYGYTF; CDR3 DNA: TGTGCCATCAGTGATTGGGCAGGTCGCTATGGCTACACCTTC
J gene: TRBJ2-7; D gene: .; V gene: TRBV7-2; clone size: .; CDR3 protein: CASSLGVALYEQYF; CDR3 DNA: TGTGCCAGCAGCTTAGGTGTAGCGCTATACGAGCAGTACTTC
J gene: TRBJ1-1; D gene: .; V gene: TRBV5-6; clone size: few; CDR3 protein: CASSLEGESTEAFF; CDR3 DNA: TGTGCCAGCAGCTTGGAAGGCGAGAGCACTGAAGCTTTCTTT
J gene: TRBJ1-1; D gene: .; V gene: TRBV9; clone size: .; CDR3 protein: CASSGTWRTNTEAFF; CDR3 DNA: TGTGCCAGCAGCGGAACCTGGCGGACGAACACTGAAGCTTTCTTT
J gene: TRBJ1-1; D gene: .; V gene: TRBV2; clone size: .; CDR3 protein: CASTKGLGNTEAFF; CDR3 DNA: TGTGCCAGCACTAAGGGGTTGGGAAACACTGAAGCTTTCTTT
J gene: TRBJ1-2; D gene: .; V gene: TRBV5-4; clone size: few; CDR3 protein: CASRNQQGDYGYTF; CDR3 DNA: TGTGCCAGCAGGAACCAACAGGGTGACTATGGCTACACCTTC
J gene: TRBJ1-6; D gene: .; V gene: TRBV27; clone size: .; CDR3 protein: CASSQGTGSPLHF; CDR3 DNA: TGTGCCAGCAGCCAGGGTACCGGCTCACCCCTCCACTTT
J gene: TRBJ2-7; D gene: .; V gene: TRBV9; clone size: .; CDR3 protein: CASSVPGLGRDEQYF; CDR3 DNA: TGTGCCAGCAGTGTCCCCGGGCTGGGGCGGGACGAGCAGTACTTC
J gene: TRBJ2-7; D gene: .; V gene: TRBV7-8; clone size: .; CDR3 protein: CASSNGYEQYF; CDR3 DNA: TGTGCCAGCAGCAATGGATACGAGCAGTACTTC
J gene: TRBJ2-7; D gene: .; V gene: TRBV12-5; clone size: .; CDR3 protein: CASGLVLRGEQYF; CDR3 DNA: TGTGCTAGTGGTTTGGTATTGCGAGGCGAGCAGTACTTC
J gene: TRBJ2-1; D gene: TRBD2; V gene: TRBV2; clone size: .; CDR3 protein: CASSETRGVFRTSGNYNEQFF; CDR3 DNA: TGTGCCAGCAGTGAAACAAGAGGGGTCTTCCGGACTAGCGGAAACTACAATGAGCAGTTCTTC
J gene: TRBJ2-6; D gene: .; V gene: TRBV6-1; clone size: .; CDR3 protein: CASSERASWYYSGANVLTF; CDR3 DNA: TGTGCCAGCAGTGAAAGGGCGTCCTGGTACTACTCTGGGGCCAACGTCCTGACTTTC
J gene: TRBJ2-3; D gene: TRBD2; V gene: TRBV2; clone size: once; CDR3 protein: CASRMGLAGTDTQYF; CDR3 DNA: TGTGCCAGCAGGATGGGACTAGCGGGCACAGATACGCAGTATTTT
J gene: TRBJ2-1; D gene: TRBD1; V gene: TRBV7-3; clone size: few; CDR3 protein: CASSFMGQGYNEQFF; CDR3 DNA: TGTGCCAGCAGCTTTATGGGACAGGGCTACAATGAGCAGTTCTTC
J gene: TRBJ1-4; D gene: TRBD1; V gene: TRBV7-9; clone size: few; CDR3 protein: CASSLGTGINEKLFF; CDR3 DNA: TGTGCCAGCAGCTTAGGGACAGGGATTAATGAAAAACTGTTTTTT
J gene: TRBJ1-2; D gene: TRBD1; V gene: TRBV5-1; clone size: .; CDR3 protein: CASSPDRAGYTF; CDR3 DNA: TGCGCCAGCAGCCCCGACAGGGCTGGCTACACCTTC
J gene: TRBJ2-2; D gene: TRBD2; V gene: TRBV19; clone size: .; CDR3 protein: CASSTTSNTGELFF; CDR3 DNA: TGTGCCAGTAGTACGACTAGCAACACCGGGGAGCTGTTTTTT
J gene: TRBJ2-6; D gene: TRBD1; V gene: TRBV6-1; clone size: .; CDR3 protein: CASSGRPGQGANPGANVLTF; CDR3 DNA: TGTGCCAGCAGTGGCCGCCCCGGGCAGGGGGCGAATCCTGGGGCCAACGTCCTGACTTTC
J gene: TRBJ2-3; D gene: .; V gene: TRBV18; clone size: .; CDR3 protein: CASSPRPQSPDTQYF; CDR3 DNA: TGTGCCAGCTCACCCCGGCCCCAGAGTCCAGATACGCAGTATTTT
J gene: TRBJ1-5; D gene: .; V gene: TRBV29-1; clone size: .; CDR3 protein: CSVGSGLREPQHF; CDR3 DNA: TGCAGCGTTGGCTCAGGGTTACGGGAGCCCCAGCATTTT
J gene: TRBJ2-7; D gene: TRBD2; V gene: TRBV11-3; clone size: few; CDR3 protein: CASSWGLACSYEQYF; CDR3 DNA: TGTGCCAGCAGCTGGGGACTAGCCTGCTCCTACGAGCAGTACTTC
J gene: TRBJ1-4; D gene: .; V gene: TRBV7-9; clone size: .; CDR3 protein: CASSLKATNEKLFF; CDR3 DNA: TGTGCCAGCAGCTTAAAAGCAACTAATGAAAAACTGTTTTTT
J gene: TRBJ1-2; D gene: TRBD1; V gene: TRBV27; clone size: once; CDR3 protein: CASSSPRTGLNGYTF; CDR3 DNA: TGTGCCAGCAGTTCCCCACGGACAGGGTTAAATGGCTACACCTTC
J gene: TRBJ2-2; D gene: .; V gene: TRBV7-2; clone size: .; CDR3 protein: CASSLARNTGELFF; CDR3 DNA: TGTGCCAGCAGCTTAGCCAGGAACACCGGGGAGCTGTTTTTT
J gene: TRBJ2-1; D gene: .; V gene: TRBV7-2; clone size: .; CDR3 protein: CASSDRWGSSYNEQFF; CDR3 DNA: TGTGCCAGCAGCGACCGCTGGGGGAGTTCCTACAATGAGCAGTTCTTC
J gene: TRBJ2-3; D gene: TRBD2; V gene: TRBV5-1; clone size: .; CDR3 protein: CASSLADYSGGFADTQYF; CDR3 DNA: TGCGCCAGCAGCTTGGCCGATTATAGCGGGGGTTTCGCAGATACGCAGTATTTT
J gene: TRBJ2-7; D gene: .; V gene: TRBV15; clone size: few; CDR3 protein: CATSRDKTSRALEQYF; CDR3 DNA: TGTGCCACCAGCAGAGATAAGACTAGTCGAGCTCTCGAGCAGTACTTC
J gene: TRBJ1-5; D gene: .; V gene: TRBV28; clone size: once; CDR3 protein: CASSLLGVLGFQHF; CDR3 DNA: TGTGCCAGCAGTTTGTTGGGAGTCCTGGGTTTCCAGCATTTT
J gene: TRBJ1-2; D gene: .; V gene: TRBV21-1; clone size: .; CDR3 protein: CASSKGCPSGLSYGYTF; CDR3 DNA: TGTGCCAGCAGCAAAGGTTGCCCCTCGGGGTTGTCCTATGGCTACACCTTC
J gene: TRBJ2-1; D gene: .; V gene: TRBV7-9; clone size: once; CDR3 protein: CASSLRSSDEQFF; CDR3 DNA: TGTGCCAGCAGCTTAAGATCGAGCGATGAGCAGTTCTTC
J gene: TRBJ2-2; D gene: TRBD2; V gene: TRBV10-3; clone size: .; CDR3 protein: CAISRMPGLAGASITGELFF; CDR3 DNA: TGTGCCATCAGTCGCATGCCGGGACTAGCGGGGGCCTCGATCACCGGGGAGCTGTTTTTT
J gene: TRBJ1-1; D gene: .; V gene: TRBV5-1; clone size: few; CDR3 protein: CASSLGQGHTEAFF; CDR3 DNA: TGCGCCAGCAGCTTGGGGCAGGGTCACACTGAAGCTTTCTTT
J gene: TRBJ2-6; D gene: TRBD2; V gene: TRBV4-3; clone size: once; CDR3 protein: CASSGGSLSGANVLTF; CDR3 DNA: TGCGCCAGTTCGGGGGGATCCCTCTCTGGGGCCAACGTCCTGACTTTC
J gene: TRBJ1-5; D gene: TRBD1; V gene: TRBV7-7; clone size: .; CDR3 protein: CASSAETGEVQPQHF; CDR3 DNA: TGTGCCAGCAGCGCCGAGACAGGGGAAGTTCAGCCCCAGCATTTT